The 18 T cell receptor beta chains in this list originate from one sample, sequenced in a study of T-cell reconstitution after alpha-beta-depleted transplantation in children. Unique molecular identifiers were used to barcode this TCRbeta library. TCRdb reprocessed the PCR reads with MiXCR, giving one entry per CDR3 protein. The table includes around 450,000 distinct CDR3 sequences, about 10% detected once. Sequenced material: PBMCs, taken before TCRalphabeta/CD19-depleted stem cell transplant. The source of these receptors is a child under 10 years old with inherited bone marrow failure, due to receive a stem cell transplant.

This clonotype was seen many times. V and J are TRBV7-8 and TRBJ1-4, with D possibly being TRBD1 (5 bases). Trimming took off 5 bases at V and 3 bases at J, with 10 bases between the two ends. This CDR3 contains 14 residues. Germline V CDR1 and CDR2: SGHVS, FQNEAQ. CDR3 sequence reads: CASSQRGANEKLFF. CDR3 nucleotide sequence: TGTGCCAGCAGCCAGAGGGGCGCTAATGAAAAACTGTTTTTT.

This clonotype was picked up many times. The CDR3 loop is CASSHGQQETQYF. Here the CDR3 DNA reads TGCGCCAGCAGCCACGGACAGCAAGAGACCCAGTACTTC. This sequence joins TRBV5-1 and TRBJ2-5, with TRBD1 as a possible D gene (6 bases). The ends were cut back, 4 bases at V and 2 bases at J, with 9 bases in the middle. CDR1 is SGHRS, CDR2 YFSETQ, per germline. The CDR3 sequence is 13 residues long. Looking up the rest from reference TRBV5-1 and TRBJ2-5 gives the full variable domain: KAGVTQTPRYLIKTRGQQVTLSCSPISGHRSVSWYQQTPGQGLQFLFEYFSETQRNKGNFPGRFSGRQFSNSRSEMNVSTLELGDSALYLCASSHGQQETQYFGPGTRLLVL.

This clonotype was counted a single time. The chain joins TRBV19 to TRBJ1-1; no reliable D call. The CDR3 contains 13 residues. The germline V and J ends were trimmed by 6 bases and 1 base, with 9 bases remaining between them. Germline CDR1 is LNHDA and CDR2 is SQIVND (reference sequence). CDR3 coding DNA: TGTGCCAGTAGCACCTCCGGGAACACTGAAGCTTTCTTT. It encodes CASSTSGNTEAFF.

This clonotype came up a few times. The chain is built from TRBV29-1 and TRBJ2-1; 11 bases are a match to TRBD1. J was trimmed by 6 bases and V by 7 bases; bases with no gene match: 8. Germline lookup yields CDR1 SQVTM and CDR2 ANQGSEA. This CDR3 comprises 14 residues. The CDR3 reads CSARWGTGGNEQFF. In nucleotides, the CDR3 is TGCAGCGCCCGGTGGGGGACAGGGGGCAATGAGCAGTTCTTC.

This clonotype was seen more than once but under ten times. The chain links TRBV29-1 to TRBJ2-1, with 7 bases matching TRBD1. Germline-derived CDR1 and CDR2 are SQVTM and ANQGSEA. After removal of 3 bases from V and 9 bases from J, the junction contained 8 bases not matched to a gene. This CDR3 is 13 amino acids long. The CDR3 coding sequence is TGCAGCGTTGAGAGGGGGCGCGAGAGTGAGCAGTTCTTC. Its translation: CSVERGRESEQFF.

The DNA for the CDR3 is TGTGCCAGCTCACCACGGATCATATCTAGCACAGATACGCAGTATTTT. This encodes CASSPRIISSTDTQYF. The V gene is TRBV18, the J gene TRBJ2-3; D is unresolved. Looked up from germline, CDR1 is KGHSH and CDR2 is LQKENI. This CDR3 region has 16 residues. V dropped 1 base and J dropped 0 bases, with 11 bases sitting between them.

The sample holds a few counts of this clonotype. The chain carries TRBV5-1 and TRBJ2-7; 12 nucleotides match TRBD1. The CDR3 runs to 15 residues. Germline CDR1 and CDR2: SGHRS and YFSETQ. V lost 4 bases to trimming and J lost 2 bases; unmatched junction nucleotides: 4. CDR3 sequence: CASSPGQGAAYEQYF. CDR3 DNA: TGCGCCAGCAGCCCGGGACAGGGGGCGGCCTACGAGCAGTACTTC.

This clonotype was observed many times. The chain is built from TRBV4-1 and TRBJ2-7, with 8 bases aligning to TRBD1. V trimming: 4 bases; J trimming: 3 bases; junction bases outside the gene matches: 5. Germline CDR1 MGHRA, CDR2 YSYEKL. The CDR3 has 14 residues. CDR3: CASSLGQGYYEQYF. The CDR3 coding sequence is TGCGCCAGCAGCCTCGGACAGGGCTACTACGAGCAGTACTTC.

In this sample, this clonotype turned up many times. The V gene is TRBV4-3, the J gene TRBJ2-1; 7 nucleotides line up with TRBD2. The CDR3 covers 16 residues. Germline V lookup: CDR1 LGHNA, CDR2 YSLEER. V shed 0 bases, J shed 3 bases, and the junction held 5 bases outside the gene matches. CDR3 bases: TGCGCCAGCAGCCAAGATCCGACTAGCTTCTACAATGAGCAGTTCTTC. It is translated as CASSQDPTSFYNEQFF.

The J gene is TRBJ2-6, the V gene TRBV11-1; D may be TRBD1 or TRBD2 (5 bases each). Germline CDR1 SGHAT, CDR2 FQDESV (reference sequence). Trimming removed 5 bases from V and 0 bases from J, with 20 bases in between. The CDR3 has 19 residues. CDR3 region: CASSPPHRDPSSGANVLTF. For the CDR3, the DNA is TGTGCCAGCAGCCCTCCTCACCGGGACCCCAGCTCTGGGGCCAACGTCCTGACTTTC.

This clonotype was detected many times. The chain uses TRBV5-1 and TRBJ2-1; possible D gene TRBD1, 5 bases. CDR1 is SGHRS and CDR2 is YFSETQ in the germline V gene. The CDR3 loop spans 15 amino acids. Trimming took 2 bases from V and 2 from J, leaving 11 bases between them. For the CDR3, the DNA is TGCGCCAGCAGCTTAATAGGGGTTGCCTACAATGAGCAGTTCTTC. Translated, it gives CASSLIGVAYNEQFF.

This clonotype was seen at least ten times. The chain couples TRBV6-2 or TRBV6-3 to TRBJ2-7; D unclear. The germline gives CDR1 MNHEY, CDR2 SVGEGT. The CDR3 extends over 13 amino acids. V shed 2 bases and J shed 2 bases, with 7 bases lying between them. For the CDR3, the DNA is TGTGCCAGCAGTTACGGACGGACCTACGAGCAGTACTTC. Translated: CASSYGRTYEQYF.

In its sample, this clonotype was seen many times. The chain recombines TRBV30 with TRBJ1-2; weak D call: TRBD1 (5 bases). From germline, CDR1 is GTSNPN and CDR2 SVGIG (reference sequence). Deletions cut 1 base from V and 3 bases from J, with 15 bases between. This CDR3 contains 15 residues. CDR3 coding DNA: TGTGCCTGGAGTGCGACGGGGGTAGCGGACTATGGCTACACCTTC. This gives the protein CAWSATGVADYGYTF.

This clonotype was observed a handful of times. The chain employs TRBV19 and TRBJ2-7; 9 nucleotides match TRBD2. The germline V gene has CDR1 LNHDA and CDR2 SQIVND (reference sequence). This CDR3 contains 14 residues. V trimming: 7 bases; J trimming: 1 base; junction bases outside the gene matches: 5. The CDR3 here is CASKAGGPSYEQYF. As DNA, the CDR3 is TGTGCCAGTAAGGCGGGAGGGCCATCCTACGAGCAGTACTTC.

A note on this clonotype: A clone one base away is much larger, so this may be a read error. Here the CDR3 reads CASSQNRANGQFF. CDR3 in DNA: TGCGCCAGCAGCCAAAACAGGGCCAATGGGCAGTTCTTC. The J gene is TRBJ2-1, the V gene TRBV4-3, with TRBD1 as a possible D gene (6 bases). The CDR3 loop spans 13 amino acids. The germline V gene has CDR1 LGHNA and CDR2 YSLEER.

There are many counts of this clonotype. The chain employs TRBV10-2 and TRBJ2-1; D perhaps matches TRBD2 (6 bases). V was shortened by 3 bases and J by 2 bases, with 14 bases between the two germline ends. The CDR3 is made up of 16 amino acids. Germline V gives CDR1 WSHSY, CDR2 SAAADI. The CDR3 DNA is TGCGCCAGCAGTGATTACGGGAGATGGGCCTACAATGAGCAGTTCTTC. Its protein is CASSDYGRWAYNEQFF.

This clonotype was observed a handful of times. The V gene is TRBV7-9, the J gene TRBJ1-2, with D perhaps matching TRBD1 (6 bases). CDR1 and CDR2 from the germline V gene are SEHNR and FQNEAQ (reference sequence). This CDR3 region has 13 residues. The V end was cut by 1 base, the J end by 6 bases, with 9 bases between. CDR3 sequence: CASSLEGHDGYTF. The CDR3, as DNA: TGTGCCAGCAGCTTAGAGGGACATGATGGCTACACCTTC.

At least ten counts were recorded for this clonotype. The rearrangement joins TRBV24-1 to TRBJ2-1, with 8 bases matching TRBD2. Germline assignment: CDR1 KGHDR and CDR2 SFDVKD. The CDR3 consists of 17 residues. The trim removed 4 bases at V and 1 base at J, leaving 8 bases unmatched. Here the CDR3 reads CATSDHRTSWSYNEQFF. For the CDR3, the DNA is TGTGCCACCAGTGACCACAGGACTAGCTGGTCCTACAATGAGCAGTTCTTC.